This TCR beta chain was sequenced during a study of T-cell memory formation after mild COVID-19. MiXCR, applied by TCRdb to the 5' RACE reads, yields one record per CDR3 protein. In the table there are some 310,000 distinct CDR3 sequences, approximately 22% of which are singletons. The CDR3 runs 13 residues. Trimming cost V 7 bases and J 4 bases; bases outside gene matches: 7. CDR1 and CDR2 from the germline V gene are SNHLY and FYNNEI. This clonotype has only a few counts. The rearrangement uses TRBV2 and TRBJ2-7, with 7 bases that match TRBD2. Specimen: PBMCs or a T cell subset sorted from them (not recorded which). The sequence was obtained from a young man who had mild COVID-19 (a few samples of this study predate the infection). Cell type and time point are not known. CDR3: CASTKGGNYEQYV. CDR3 bases: TGTGCCAGCACTAAGGGAGGGAATTACGAGCAGTACGTC.